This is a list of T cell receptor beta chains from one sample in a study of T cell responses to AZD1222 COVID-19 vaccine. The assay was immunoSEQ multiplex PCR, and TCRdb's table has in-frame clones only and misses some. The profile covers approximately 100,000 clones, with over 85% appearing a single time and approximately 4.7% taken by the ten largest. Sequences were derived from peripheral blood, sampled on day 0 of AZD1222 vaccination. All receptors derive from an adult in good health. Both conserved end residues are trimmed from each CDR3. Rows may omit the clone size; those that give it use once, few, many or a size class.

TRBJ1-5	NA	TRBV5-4	ASSLVTLPMEPQH
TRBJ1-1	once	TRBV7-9	ASSSGQGMTEAF
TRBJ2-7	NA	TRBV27	ASSLRLEEDEQY
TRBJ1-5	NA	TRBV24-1	ATSDPHSPTGEDQPQH
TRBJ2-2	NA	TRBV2	ASGLSGSTGELF
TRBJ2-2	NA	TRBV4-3	ASSQSTAGELF
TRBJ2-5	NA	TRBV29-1	SVGVETQY
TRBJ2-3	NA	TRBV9	ASSEMSRTNIIDTQY
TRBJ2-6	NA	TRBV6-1	ASSEVGGSGANVLT
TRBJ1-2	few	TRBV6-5	ASRANNYGYT
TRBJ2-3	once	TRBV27	ASSPTGDTDTQY
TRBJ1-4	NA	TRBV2	ASIRATNEKLF